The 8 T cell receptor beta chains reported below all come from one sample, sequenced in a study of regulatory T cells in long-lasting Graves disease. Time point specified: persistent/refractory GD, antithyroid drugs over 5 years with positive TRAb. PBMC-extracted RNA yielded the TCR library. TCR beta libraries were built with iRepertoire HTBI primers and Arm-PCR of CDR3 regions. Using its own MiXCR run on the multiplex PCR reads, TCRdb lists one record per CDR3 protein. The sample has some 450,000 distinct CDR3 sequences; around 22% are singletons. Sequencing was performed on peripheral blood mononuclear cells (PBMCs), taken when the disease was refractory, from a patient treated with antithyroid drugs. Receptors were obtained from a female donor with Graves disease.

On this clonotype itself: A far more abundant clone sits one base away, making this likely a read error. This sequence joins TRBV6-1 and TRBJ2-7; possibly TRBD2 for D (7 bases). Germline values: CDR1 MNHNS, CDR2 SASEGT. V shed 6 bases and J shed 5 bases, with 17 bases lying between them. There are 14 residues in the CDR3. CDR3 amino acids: CASSGGGSTHEQYF. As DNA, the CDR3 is TGTGCCAGCAGCGGGGGCGGGAGTACTCACGAGCAGTACTTC.

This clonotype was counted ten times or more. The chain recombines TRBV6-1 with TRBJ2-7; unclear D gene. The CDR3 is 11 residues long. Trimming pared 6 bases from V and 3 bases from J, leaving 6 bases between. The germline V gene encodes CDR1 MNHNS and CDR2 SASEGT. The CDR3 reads CASRRDYEQYF. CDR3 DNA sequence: TGTGCCAGCAGGAGAGACTACGAGCAGTACTTC.

CDR3: CASSLEGSNGYTF. Here the CDR3 DNA reads TGCGCCAGCAGCTTGGAGGGGTCAAATGGCTACACCTTC. The genes are TRBV5-1 and TRBJ1-2; weak D call: TRBD1 (5 bases). Germline assignment: CDR1 SGHRS and CDR2 YFSETQ. V was shortened by 0 bases and J by 6 bases, with 9 bases between the two germline ends. This CDR3 is 13 amino acids long.

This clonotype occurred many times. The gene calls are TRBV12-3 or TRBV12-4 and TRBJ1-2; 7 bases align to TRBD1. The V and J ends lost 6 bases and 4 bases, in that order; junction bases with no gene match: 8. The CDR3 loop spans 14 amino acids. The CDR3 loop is CASSPRQGVYGYTF. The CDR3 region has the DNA TGTGCCAGCAGCCCTAGACAGGGTGTCTATGGCTACACCTTC.

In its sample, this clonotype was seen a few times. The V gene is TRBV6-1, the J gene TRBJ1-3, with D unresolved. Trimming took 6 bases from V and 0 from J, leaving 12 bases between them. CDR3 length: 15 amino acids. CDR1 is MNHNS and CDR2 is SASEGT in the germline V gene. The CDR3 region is CASSYLDSSGNTIYF. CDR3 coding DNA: TGTGCCAGCAGCTATCTAGATAGCTCTGGAAACACCATATATTTT.

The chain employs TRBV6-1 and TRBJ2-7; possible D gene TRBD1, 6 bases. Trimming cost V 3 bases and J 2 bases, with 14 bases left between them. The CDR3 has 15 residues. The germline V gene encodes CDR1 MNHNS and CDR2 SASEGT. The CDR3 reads CASSDSGTPPYEQYF. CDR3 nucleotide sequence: TGTGCCAGCAGTGATTCCGGGACACCCCCCTACGAGCAGTACTTC.

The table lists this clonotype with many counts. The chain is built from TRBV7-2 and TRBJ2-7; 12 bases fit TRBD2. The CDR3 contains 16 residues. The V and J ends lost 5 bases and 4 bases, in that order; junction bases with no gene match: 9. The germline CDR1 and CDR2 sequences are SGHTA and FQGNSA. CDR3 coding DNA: TGTGCCAGCAGCATCAGGCTAGCGGGAGGGCTGTACGAGCAGTACTTC. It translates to CASSIRLAGGLYEQYF. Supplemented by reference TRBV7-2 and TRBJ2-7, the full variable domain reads GAGVSQSPSNKVTEKGKDVELRCDPISGHTALYWYRQSLGQGLEFLIYFQGNSAPDKSGLPSDRFSAERTGGSVSTLTIQRTQQEDSAVYLCASSIRLAGGLYEQYFGPGTRLTVT.

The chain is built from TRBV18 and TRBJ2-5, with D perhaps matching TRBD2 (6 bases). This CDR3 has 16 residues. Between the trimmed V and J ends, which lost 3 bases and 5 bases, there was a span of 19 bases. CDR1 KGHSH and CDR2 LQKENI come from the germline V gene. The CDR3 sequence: CASSPAGLGGGETQYF. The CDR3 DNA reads TGTGCCAGCTCACCGGCGGGGCTGGGAGGAGGGGAGACCCAGTACTTC.